The subject of this entry is one TCR beta chain. Its antigen specificity is not known. No per-base quality is available; no much larger clone lies one base away. The TCR beta CDR3 regions were amplified from RNA transcripts. The first round of RT-PCR for the TCR CDR3 was performed with the HTBI primer set and the Qiagen OneStep RT-PCR kit. Libraries were constructed in a second round of multiplex PCR, after which size selection and purification were performed. The libraries were sequenced on an Illumina HiSeq2000 using paired-end 100 bp reads. In the authors' own workflow: SOAPnuke was used to process the raw data, with reads discarded if the reads contained adapters or uncalled bases, had a mean Phred below 15, or lacked an exact constant-primer or identifier match. COPE v1.2.5 was used to merge the high-quality paired reads, and each unique nucleotide sequence was defined as a clonotype. MiTCR v1.1 was used to align the clonotypes against IMGT TRBV, TRBD and TRBJ reference segments. Analysis was restricted to V-J combinations with a frequency above 0.0001, which covered roughly 99% of repertoires. A TCS score was defined as the ratio of F50 (clonal expansion) to E x V (chaos), with BLOSUM62-based TCRdist applied between CDR3 peptides within each V-J. Welch's t-statistics and random forest reduced around 550 V-J features to roughly 13, which were used in a naive Bayes classifier (R e1071). TCRdb redid the processing of the public reads, applying fastp at Q25 and MiXCR, and retained in-frame beta chains. CDR3 protein sequences are deduplicated, and each keeps its most common genes and DNA. The V and J calls and clone size are TCRdb's, not the authors'. The sample data list around 190,000 distinct CDR3 sequences, and less than 20% of these were observed just once. The biggest ten clones account for 40% to 65% of the sample.

A patient counted as having stable Graves' hyperthyroidism if no progression to ophthalmopathy occurred over 18 months of follow-up. Hyperthyroidism patients were aged 18 to 65 years and newly diagnosed, with disease duration of less than 2 months. Patients with uncontrolled infections, other autoimmune diseases, pregnancy or lactation were excluded. Diagnoses were based on clinical symptoms, serum thyroxine and TRAb, thyroid ultrasound and orbital computed tomography. PBMCs were separated from 7.5 to 10 ml of fresh peripheral blood using Ficoll-Paque density gradient centrifugation. Trizol reagent was used to extract total RNA, and RNA quality was then checked on an Agilent 2100 Bioanalyzer. Reading from cysteine to phenylalanine, the CDR3 counts 16 amino acids. CDR3 DNA only is kept here, 48 bases in frame from base 1. Trimming takes 0 bases off V and 5 bases off J; junction bases not matched to a gene: 8. From the germline V gene, CDR1 is MGHRA and CDR2 is YSYEKL.

The data are from a study of T cells in Graves' hyperthyroidism and ophthalmopathy (dated by TCRdb to about 2019). Notes on the research overall: Peripheral blood was sampled at the time of initial diagnosis, prior to any treatment. To identify TCR V-J signatures that set the groups apart, the researchers used a discovery cohort of 100 patients, made up of 43 with Graves' ophthalmopathy and about 60 with stable Graves' hyperthyroidism. Prospective prediction of ophthalmopathy was tested in an independent validation cohort of about 19 hyperthyroidism patients and 17 patients who later progressed to ophthalmopathy. For training and testing, the 110 or so patients in the discovery cohort were randomly divided in a 7:3 ratio. The study also compared thyroid tissue and blood T-cell repertoires from more than five Graves' hyperthyroidism patients. Once sampling was done, hyperthyroidism patients were given methimazole at a starting dose of 30 mg daily, whereas ophthalmopathy patients were given high-dose intravenous methylprednisolone. The paper reports TCR Vbeta CDR3 sequencing of some 140 peripheral blood samples: around 45 ophthalmopathy, 70 to 85 hyperthyroidism and some 17 progressor patients.

What the study reported, not specific to this receptor: In validation, the model predicted progression to ophthalmopathy with approximately 70% sensitivity and less than 80% specificity, a median of 6.5 months before onset. A model built on a 13 V-J signature distinguished ophthalmopathy from stable hyperthyroidism, reaching around 90% sensitivity and 81.08% specificity in cross-validation and 80%/75% in testing. No statistical method was used to set the sample size in advance, and investigators knew the group allocation. Most expanded thyroid clonotypes (frequency above 0.001) were also found in blood, which suggests that blood repertoires may mirror thyroid immune responses.

The V and J genes are TRBV4-1 and TRBJ2-5; the central 8 bases match TRBD1. Input material: blood. The clonotype comes from a woman aged 45-60 years with Graves' hyperthyroidism. The DNA sequence reads TGCGCCAGCAGCCAAGATAAACAGGGGGGATTTGAGACCCAGTACTTC. Translated, it reads CASSQDKQGGFETQYF.